Sequencing of this TCR beta chain was carried out in a study of T cell responses to AZD1222 COVID-19 vaccine. Looking at the study overall: Timing groups of about 4 and about 12 weeks for second doses were pooled.

This clone was observed a handful of times. No antigen is known for it. The sample has other DNA sequences that encode this CDR3 too. Trimming cost V 0 bases and J 5 bases, with 1 base left between them. Germline CDR1 ENHRY, CDR2 SYGVKD. This CDR3 has 11 residues. General study results and limits: Spike-specific TCR breadth and depth both grew after two AZD1222 doses.

Sequenced by immunoSEQ multiplex PCR; TCRdb stores in-frame clones only, minus some. This sample has about 45,000 clones, with roughly 75% found just once. The chain recombines TRBV10-3 with TRBJ1-2, with unresolved D. The sample was peripheral blood, taken on day 0 of AZD1222 vaccination. The clonotype originates from an adult in good health. The CDR3 sequence is CAISESYGYTF. The CDR3 bases are TGTGCCATCAGTGAGTCTTATGGCTACACCTTC.